This T cell receptor (beta chain) was captured by sequencing in a study of shared clonotypes between healthy human individuals. Samples underwent the assay at deep level. Data came from immunoSEQ multiplex PCR; TCRdb stores just in-frame clones and leaves some out. The table includes around 1.9 million clones, around 93% detected once. Study-level findings and limits: Tissues were not sampled, only blood, and their repertoires likely differ.

The CDR3 has 15 residues. V shed 6 bases and J 0 bases; nucleotides not matched to a gene: 7. Germline V CDR1 and CDR2: MGHRA, YSYEKL. It was CD45RO-negative cells, positively selected for CCR7, that made up naive CD8 cells, with terminally differentiated effector memory CD45RA+ cells excluded. Every donor was a Caucasian adult from Nashville, Tennessee. This clone was detected only a few times. Its specificity is unknown. This TCR was sampled from a man aged 18 to 30 in good health. Some clones in this sample may be carry-over from other donors' samples. Sequencing was performed on naive CD8+ T cells from PBMCs. This chain links TRBV4-1 with TRBJ1-1; 7 bases line up with TRBD1. Written as DNA, the CDR3 is TGCGCCAGCAGGGGGCGGGACAGCATGAACACTGAAGCTTTCTTT. Its protein is CASRGRDSMNTEAFF.